This T cell receptor beta chain was observed in a study of cytomegalovirus exposure and HLA in healthy donors. The study, taken as a whole, reports: Most TCR beta V segments were productive about 87% or about 30% of the time in an earlier analysis. Later genetic work tied a missense DCLRE1C variant to beta-chain V and J trimming. The authors excluded some V segments, including TRBV6-2 and TRBV6-3, as indistinguishable.

Germline trimming cut 0 bases from V and 14 bases from J; bases unmatched to any gene: 3. Germline V gives CDR1 GTSNPN, CDR2 SVGIG (reference sequence). The CDR3 covers 11 residues. Notes on this clone: Its antigen is unidentified.

Researchers ran the PCR with 60 Vbeta and 13 Jbeta primers. The table came from immunoSEQ multiplex PCR; TCRdb's copy has only in-frame clones and leaves some out. The sample table includes around 100,000 clones. The genes are TRBV30 and TRBJ2-1; 8 bases are shared with TRBD2. The specimen was PBMCs. This clonotype originated in a man aged 40-50 years in good health and CMV-seronegative. The CDR3 region has the DNA TGTGCCTGGAGTGTGGGTAGCGGGGAGTTCTTC. Its protein product is CAWSVGSGEFF. Full variable domain (outside the CDR3, taken from reference TRBV30 and TRBJ2-1): SQTIHQWPATLVQPVGSPLSLECTVEGTSNPNLYWYRQAAGRGLQLLFYSVGIGQISSEVPQNLSASRPQDRQFILSSKKLLLSDSGFYLCAWSVGSGEFFGPGTRLTVL.